This is a list of T cell receptor beta chains from one sample in a study of chemoradiotherapy in HPV16-positive cancers. TCRdb keeps only in-frame clones here, not all; method: immunoSEQ multiplex PCR. The sample gives about 7,400 clones, roughly 79% of which show up once; about 7.4% is in the top ten. The sample was taken from a patient who underwent chemoradiotherapy. These receptors originate from a human donor with HPV-associated anogenital cancer. The CDR3 runs from the conserved cysteine through the conserved F or W.

TRBV11-3	TRBJ2-2	CASSSSTRTSGRGTGELFF
TRBV5-6	TRBJ2-3	CASSLPGQGTDTQYF
TRBV7-8	TRBJ2-3	CASSWGLAGVKDTQYF
TRBV19	TRBJ2-1	CASSIDRREQFF
TRBV28	TRBJ1-3	CASSFQGAGNTIYF
TRBV5-1	TRBJ2-7	CASSLEVGMGQDF
TRBV12-5	TRBJ1-1	CASGGGATAFF
TRBV7-8	TRBJ1-4	CASSLDQGLWGEKLFF
TRBV19	TRBJ1-2	CASSILGSNYGYTF
TRBV30	TRBJ2-3	CAWSVGLASTDTQYF